This entry features one T cell receptor beta chain sequence. The sample is drawn from a study of blood T cell repertoires in COVID-19. Whole-study context: The analysed material was cDNA or gDNA that came from T cells, B-cell-depleted T cells, or PBMCs.

Per germline, CDR1 SGHDN and CDR2 FVKESK. The CDR3 totals 17 residues. Trimming took 0 bases from V and 4 from J, leaving 15 bases between them. Method: immunoSEQ multiplex PCR; TCRdb's copy keeps in-frame clones and lacks some. The table lists some 200,000 clones, roughly 90% of them singletons. The receptor was isolated from a man in his forties or fifties with COVID-19, enrolled during active disease. The rearrangement joins TRBV14 to TRBJ2-2; D gene uncertain. The material sequenced was peripheral blood. This CDR3 is CASSQEYAELSTGELFF. CDR3 DNA sequence: TGTGCCAGCAGCCAAGAGTATGCAGAATTGTCCACCGGGGAGCTGTTTTTT.